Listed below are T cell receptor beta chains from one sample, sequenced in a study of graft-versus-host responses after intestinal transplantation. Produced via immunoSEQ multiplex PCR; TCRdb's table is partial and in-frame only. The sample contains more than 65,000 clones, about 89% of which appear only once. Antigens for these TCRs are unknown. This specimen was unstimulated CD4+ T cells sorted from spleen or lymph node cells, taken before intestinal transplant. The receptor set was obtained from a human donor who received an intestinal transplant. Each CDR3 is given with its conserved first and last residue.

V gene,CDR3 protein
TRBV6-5,CASSNSMNTEAFF
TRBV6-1,CASTREATKETQYF
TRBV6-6,CASSAGTGRIRDGYTF
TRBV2,CASSGLAGGSDTQYF
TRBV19,CASSIQGGANQPQHF
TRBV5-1,CASSWGLEYNEQFF
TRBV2,CASSGGLAGGGEETQYF
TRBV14,CAPRDRSTGELFF
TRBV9,CASSVGSGAETQYF
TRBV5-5,CASSLEALFADRNEKLFF
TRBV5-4,CASSLAGANTGELFF
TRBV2,CASRAGTGGPKLFF
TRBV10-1,CASSEVGGEQYF
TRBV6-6,CASLPGTGVYEQYF
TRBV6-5,CASSYPGIAGDNEQFF
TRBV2,CASRTTRDSNQPQHF
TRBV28,CASSFSYEQYF
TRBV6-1,CASRKSGSGTDTQYF
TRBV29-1,CSVGGLAGHEQYF
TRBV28,CASQGVRLNTQYF
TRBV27,CASNSLAGDNEQFF
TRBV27,CASHRGQGLTGELFF
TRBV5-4,CASSLAATGNTEAFF
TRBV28,CASSFPDRVDIQYF
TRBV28,CASSSLAGGPYNEQFF
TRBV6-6,CASSGRGLDTGELFF
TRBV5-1,CASSPPGTSGRGFF
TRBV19,CASRTGGYGYTF
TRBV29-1,CSVDDLRETQYF
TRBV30,CAWKTGRSYGYTF
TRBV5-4,CASSPDSGSTGANVLTF
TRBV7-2,CASSLAGDRNSPLHF
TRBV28,CASSITGGGYTF
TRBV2,CASSPTGKNYGYTF
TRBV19,CASKRTGGDQPQHF
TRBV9,CASSPPTPGGEQFF
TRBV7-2,CASSGRTGGLSKNIQYF
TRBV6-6,CASGRGPNYGYTF
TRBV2,CASSVRETKETQYF
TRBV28,CASSLWYLGQGTYEQYF